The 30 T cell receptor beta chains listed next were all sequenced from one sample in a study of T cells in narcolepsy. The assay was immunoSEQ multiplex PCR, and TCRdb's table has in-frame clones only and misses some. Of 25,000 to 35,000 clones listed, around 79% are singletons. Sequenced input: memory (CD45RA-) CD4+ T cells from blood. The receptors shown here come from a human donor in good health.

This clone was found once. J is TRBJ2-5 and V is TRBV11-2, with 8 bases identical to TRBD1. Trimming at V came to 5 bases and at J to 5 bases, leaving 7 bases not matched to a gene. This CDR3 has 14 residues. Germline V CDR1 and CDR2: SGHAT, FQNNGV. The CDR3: CASSPGQGGETQYF. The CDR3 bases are TGTGCCAGCAGCCCCGGACAGGGTGGGGAGACCCAGTACTTC. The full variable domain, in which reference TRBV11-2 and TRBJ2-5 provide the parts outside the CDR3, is EAGVAQSPRYKIIEKRQSVAFWCNPISGHATLYWYQQILGQGPKLLIQFQNNGVVDDSQLPKDRFSAERLKGVDSTLKIQPAKLEDSAVYLCASSPGQGGETQYFGPGTRLLVL.

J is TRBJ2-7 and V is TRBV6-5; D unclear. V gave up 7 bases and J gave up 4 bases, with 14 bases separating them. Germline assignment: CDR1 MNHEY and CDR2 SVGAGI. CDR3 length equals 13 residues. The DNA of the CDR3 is TGTGCCAGCACAGACGGCTCCCCATACGAGCAGTACTTC. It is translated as CASTDGSPYEQYF.

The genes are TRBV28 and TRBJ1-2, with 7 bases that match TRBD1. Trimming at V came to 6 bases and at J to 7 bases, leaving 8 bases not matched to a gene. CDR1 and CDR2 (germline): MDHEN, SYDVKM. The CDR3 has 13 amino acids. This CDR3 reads CASRATGWGGYTF. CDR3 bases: TGTGCCAGCAGAGCGACAGGGTGGGGTGGCTACACCTTC.

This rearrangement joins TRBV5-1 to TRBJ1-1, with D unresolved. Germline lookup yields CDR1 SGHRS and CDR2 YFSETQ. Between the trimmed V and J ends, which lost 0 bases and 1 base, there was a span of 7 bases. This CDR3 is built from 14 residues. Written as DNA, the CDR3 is TGCGCCAGCAGCTTGGAAGGCCAGAACACTGAAGCTTTCTTT. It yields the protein CASSLEGQNTEAFF. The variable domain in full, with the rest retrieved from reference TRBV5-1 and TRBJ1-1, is KAGVTQTPRYLIKTRGQQVTLSCSPISGHRSVSWYQQTPGQGLQFLFEYFSETQRNKGNFPGRFSGRQFSNSRSEMNVSTLELGDSALYLCASSLEGQNTEAFFGQGTRLTVV.

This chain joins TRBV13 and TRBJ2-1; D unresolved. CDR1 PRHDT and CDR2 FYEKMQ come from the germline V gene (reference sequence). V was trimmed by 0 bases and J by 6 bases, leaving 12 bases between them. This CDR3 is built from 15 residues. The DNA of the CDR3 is TGTGCCAGCAGCTTAGGCGGAGTTCCGGTCAATGAGCAGTTCTTC. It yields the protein CASSLGGVPVNEQFF.

CDR3 nucleotide sequence: TGCGCCAGCAGCCAAGAAGGTAGCGGGAGGGCCAAGGTCAGAAAAAACATTCAGTACTTC. As protein: CASSQEGSGRAKVRKNIQYF. This chain links TRBV4-1 with TRBJ2-4; the match to TRBD2 covers 11 bases. CDR3 size: 20 residues. The V gene end was trimmed by 0 bases and the J gene end by 4 bases; junction bases not matched to a gene: 14. Germline lookup yields CDR1 MGHRA and CDR2 YSYEKL.

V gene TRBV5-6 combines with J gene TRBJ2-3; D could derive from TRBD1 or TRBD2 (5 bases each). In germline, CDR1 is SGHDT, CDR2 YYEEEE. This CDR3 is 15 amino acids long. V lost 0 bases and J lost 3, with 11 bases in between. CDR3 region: CASSLVGTGTDTQYF. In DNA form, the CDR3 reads TGTGCCAGCAGCTTGGTAGGGACCGGGACAGATACGCAGTATTTT. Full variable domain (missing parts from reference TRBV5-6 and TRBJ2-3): DAGVTQSPTHLIKTRGQQVTLRCSPKSGHDTVSWYQQALGQGPQFIFQYYEEEERQRGNFPDRFSGHQFPNYSSELNVNALLLGDSALYLCASSLVGTGTDTQYFGPGTRLTVL.

The CDR3 DNA reads as TGCGCCAGCAGCCCCAGACATGCAGATACGCAGTATTTT. Translated: CASSPRHADTQYF. This chain joins TRBV5-1 and TRBJ2-3; no firm D call. The germline gives CDR1 SGHRS, CDR2 YFSETQ. The CDR3 has 13 amino acids. Trimming cost V 4 bases and J 4 bases, with 10 bases left between them.

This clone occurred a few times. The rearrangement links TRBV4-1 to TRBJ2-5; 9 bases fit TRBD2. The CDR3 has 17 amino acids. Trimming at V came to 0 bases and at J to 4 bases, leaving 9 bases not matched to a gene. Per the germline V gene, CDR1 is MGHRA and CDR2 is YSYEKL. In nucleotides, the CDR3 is TGCGCCAGCAGCCAAGACGGGACTAGCCCCGCTCTAGAGACCCAGTACTTC. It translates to CASSQDGTSPALETQYF.

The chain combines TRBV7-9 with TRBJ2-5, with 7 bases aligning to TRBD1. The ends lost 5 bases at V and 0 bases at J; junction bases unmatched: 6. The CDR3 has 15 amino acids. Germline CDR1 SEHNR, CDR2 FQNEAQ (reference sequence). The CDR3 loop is CASSNSGTDQETQYF. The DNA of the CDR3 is TGTGCCAGCAGCAACTCCGGGACAGACCAAGAGACCCAGTACTTC.

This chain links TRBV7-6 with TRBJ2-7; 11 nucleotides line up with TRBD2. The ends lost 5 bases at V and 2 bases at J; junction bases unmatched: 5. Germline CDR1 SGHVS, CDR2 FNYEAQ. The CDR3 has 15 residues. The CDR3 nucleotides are TGTGCCAGCAGCCCCCAGACTAGCGGGACCTACGAGCAGTACTTC. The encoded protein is CASSPQTSGTYEQYF.

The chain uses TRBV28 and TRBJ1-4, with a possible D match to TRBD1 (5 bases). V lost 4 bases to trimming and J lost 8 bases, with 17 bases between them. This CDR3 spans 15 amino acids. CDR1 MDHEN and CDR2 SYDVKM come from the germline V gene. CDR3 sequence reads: CASSSPGTGREKLFF. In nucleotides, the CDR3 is TGTGCCAGCAGTTCCCCCGGGACGGGGCGGGAAAAACTGTTTTTT. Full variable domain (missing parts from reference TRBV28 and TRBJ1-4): DVKVTQSSRYLVKRTGEKVFLECVQDMDHENMFWYRQDPGLGLRLIYFSYDVKMKEKGDIPEGYSVSREKKERFSLILESASTNQTSMYLCASSSPGTGREKLFFGSGTQLSVL.

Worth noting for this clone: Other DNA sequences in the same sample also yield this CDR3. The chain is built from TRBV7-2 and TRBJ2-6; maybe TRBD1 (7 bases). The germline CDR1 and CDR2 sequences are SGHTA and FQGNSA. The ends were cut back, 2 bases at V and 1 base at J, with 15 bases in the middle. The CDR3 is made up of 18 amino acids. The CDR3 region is CASSLRQGGRSGANVLTF. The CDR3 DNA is TGTGCCAGCAGCTTAAGGCAGGGGGGTCGTTCTGGGGCCAACGTCCTGACTTTC.

CDR3 coding DNA: TGTGCCAGCAGCACTCGACGGGGGGGCCACGAGCAGTACTTC. Its translation: CASSTRRGGHEQYF. The chain employs TRBV28 and TRBJ2-7; 8 bases line up with TRBD2. V lost 6 bases, J lost 5 bases, and 9 bases stayed unmatched. Germline CDR1 MDHEN, CDR2 SYDVKM. The length of the CDR3 is 14 residues.

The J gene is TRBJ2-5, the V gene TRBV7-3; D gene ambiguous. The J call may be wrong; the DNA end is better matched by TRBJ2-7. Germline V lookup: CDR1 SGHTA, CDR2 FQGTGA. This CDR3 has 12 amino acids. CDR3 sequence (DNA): TGTGCCAGCAGCTCACACCATTACGAGCAGTACTTC. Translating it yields CASSSHHYEQYF.

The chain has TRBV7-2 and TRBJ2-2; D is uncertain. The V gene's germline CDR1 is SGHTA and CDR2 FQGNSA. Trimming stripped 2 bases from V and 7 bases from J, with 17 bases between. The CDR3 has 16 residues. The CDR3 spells CASSLNRMGNGGELFF. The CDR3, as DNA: TGTGCCAGCAGCTTAAACCGGATGGGTAATGGCGGGGAGCTGTTTTTT. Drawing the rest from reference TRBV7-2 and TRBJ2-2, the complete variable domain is GAGVSQSPSNKVTEKGKDVELRCDPISGHTALYWYRQSLGQGLEFLIYFQGNSAPDKSGLPSDRFSAERTGGSVSTLTIQRTQQEDSAVYLCASSLNRMGNGGELFFGEGSRLTVL.

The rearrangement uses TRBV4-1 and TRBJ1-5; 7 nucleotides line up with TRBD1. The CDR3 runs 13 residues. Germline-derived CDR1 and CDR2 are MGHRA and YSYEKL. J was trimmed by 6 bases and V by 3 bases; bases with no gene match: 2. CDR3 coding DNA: TGCGCCAGCAGCCAGTGGACAGGTCAGCCCCAGCATTTT. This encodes CASSQWTGQPQHF.

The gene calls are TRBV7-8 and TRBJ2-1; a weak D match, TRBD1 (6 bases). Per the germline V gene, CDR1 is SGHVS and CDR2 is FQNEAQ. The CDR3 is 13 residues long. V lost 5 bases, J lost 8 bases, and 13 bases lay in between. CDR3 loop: CASSAQTGYEQFF. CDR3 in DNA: TGTGCCAGCAGCGCGCAAACAGGGTATGAGCAGTTCTTC.

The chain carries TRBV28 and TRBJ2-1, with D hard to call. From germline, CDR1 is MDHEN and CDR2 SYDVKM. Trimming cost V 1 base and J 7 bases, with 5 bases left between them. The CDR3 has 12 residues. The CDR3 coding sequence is TGTGCCAGCAGTTTATCCGGGAATGAGCAGTTCTTC. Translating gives CASSLSGNEQFF.

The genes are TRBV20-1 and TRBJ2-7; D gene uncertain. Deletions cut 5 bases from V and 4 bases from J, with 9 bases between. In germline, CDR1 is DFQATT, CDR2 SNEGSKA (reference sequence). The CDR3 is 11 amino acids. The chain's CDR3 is CSALTGYEQYF. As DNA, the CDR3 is TGCAGTGCTTTGACCGGATACGAGCAGTACTTC.

The DNA for the CDR3 is TGTGCCTGGAGTGTCCCCCGGGGTGAAAAACTGTTTTTT. Protein sequence: CAWSVPRGEKLFF. The V gene is TRBV30, the J gene TRBJ1-4, with D unclear. Germline assignment: CDR1 GTSNPN and CDR2 SVGIG (reference sequence). V lost 0 bases, J lost 7 bases, and 9 bases lay in between. The CDR3 spans 13 residues.

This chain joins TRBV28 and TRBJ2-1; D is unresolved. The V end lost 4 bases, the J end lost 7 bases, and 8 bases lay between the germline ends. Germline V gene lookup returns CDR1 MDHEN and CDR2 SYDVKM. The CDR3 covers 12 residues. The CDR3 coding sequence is TGTGCCAGCAGTTACGGTCGGAATGAGCAGTTCTTC. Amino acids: CASSYGRNEQFF.

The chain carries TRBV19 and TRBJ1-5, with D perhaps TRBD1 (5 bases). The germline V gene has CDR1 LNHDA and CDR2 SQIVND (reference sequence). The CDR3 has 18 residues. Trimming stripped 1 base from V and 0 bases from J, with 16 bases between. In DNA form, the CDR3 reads TGTGCCAGTAGTATAGTAAGACAGCTAGGCTATAGCAATCAGCCCCAGCATTTT. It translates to CASSIVRQLGYSNQPQHF.

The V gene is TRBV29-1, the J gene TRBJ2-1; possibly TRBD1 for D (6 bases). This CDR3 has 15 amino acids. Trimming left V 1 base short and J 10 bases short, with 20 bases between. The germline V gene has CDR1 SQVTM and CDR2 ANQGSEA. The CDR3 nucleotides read TGCAGCGTTGAAGGGGGGCAGGGCTTTATTGGGGAGCAGTTCTTC. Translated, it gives CSVEGGQGFIGEQFF.

The CDR3 here is CASKSGVPTNEKLFF. CDR3 bases: TGCGCCAGCAAGTCAGGGGTGCCAACTAATGAAAAACTGTTTTTT. The chain combines TRBV5-1 with TRBJ1-4; tentative D call: TRBD1 (6 bases). The CDR3 is made up of 15 amino acids. CDR1 and CDR2 (germline): SGHRS, YFSETQ. V lost 6 bases to trimming and J lost 0 bases, with 12 bases between them.

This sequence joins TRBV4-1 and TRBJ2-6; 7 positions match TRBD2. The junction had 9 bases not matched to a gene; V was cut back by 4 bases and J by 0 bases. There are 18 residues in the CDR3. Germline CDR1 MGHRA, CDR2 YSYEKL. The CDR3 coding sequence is TGCGCCAGCAGCCGCACAGCGGGACCCCTCTCTGGGGCCAACGTCCTGACTTTC. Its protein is CASSRTAGPLSGANVLTF.

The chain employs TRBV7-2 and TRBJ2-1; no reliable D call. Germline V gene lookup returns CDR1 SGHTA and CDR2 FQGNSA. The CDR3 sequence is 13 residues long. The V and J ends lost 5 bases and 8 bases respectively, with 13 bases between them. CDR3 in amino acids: CASSRTPFDEQFF. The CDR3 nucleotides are TGTGCCAGCAGCCGAACCCCCTTTGATGAGCAGTTCTTC. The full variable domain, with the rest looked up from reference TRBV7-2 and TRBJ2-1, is GAGVSQSPSNKVTEKGKDVELRCDPISGHTALYWYRQSLGQGLEFLIYFQGNSAPDKSGLPSDRFSAERTGGSVSTLTIQRTQQEDSAVYLCASSRTPFDEQFFGPGTRLTVL.

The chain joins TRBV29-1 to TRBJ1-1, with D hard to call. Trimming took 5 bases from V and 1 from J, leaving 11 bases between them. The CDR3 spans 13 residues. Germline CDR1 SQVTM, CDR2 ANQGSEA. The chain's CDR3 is CSVTGFTNTEAFF. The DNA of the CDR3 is TGCAGCGTTACGGGTTTTACGAACACTGAAGCTTTCTTT.

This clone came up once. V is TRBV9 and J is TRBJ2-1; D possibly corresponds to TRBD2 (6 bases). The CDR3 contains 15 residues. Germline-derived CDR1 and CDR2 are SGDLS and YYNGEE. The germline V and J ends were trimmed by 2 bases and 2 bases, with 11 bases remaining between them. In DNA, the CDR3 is TGTGCCAGCAGCGTTGGGGACTCACCCTACAATGAGCAGTTCTTC. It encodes CASSVGDSPYNEQFF.

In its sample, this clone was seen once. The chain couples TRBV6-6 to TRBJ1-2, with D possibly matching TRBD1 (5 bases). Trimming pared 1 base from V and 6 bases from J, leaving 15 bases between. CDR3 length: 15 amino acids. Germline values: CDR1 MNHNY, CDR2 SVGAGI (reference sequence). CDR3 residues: CASSYFGTPGNGYTF. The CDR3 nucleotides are TGTGCCAGCAGTTACTTCGGGACTCCTGGCAATGGCTACACCTTC.